Listed below are T cell receptor beta chains from one sample, sequenced in a study of blood T cells in healthy people across ages. MiXCR, run by TCRdb on the 5' RACE reads, gives a single entry per CDR3 protein. The sample has 1,500,000 or so distinct CDR3 sequences, roughly 43% seen once. Sequencing was done on a sample of blood. These receptors were taken from a woman aged 18-29 years in good health. Both conserved end residues are part of each CDR3. The D gene is left open where the match is weak. A row's size may be missing; if present it is once, few, many or a size class.

TRBV20-1,TRBJ2-7,NA,NA,CSASGLSGTSYEQYF,TGCAGTGCTAGTGGGCTTAGCGGTACCTCCTACGAGCAGTACTTC
TRBV15,TRBJ1-1,NA,NA,CATSSAGAASTEAFF,TGTGCCACCAGCAGTGCTGGGGCGGCGAGTACTGAAGCTTTCTTT
TRBV12-3/TRBV12-4,TRBJ2-7,NA,many,CASRTGSSQYF,TGTGCCAGCAGAACGGGATCGTCTCAGTACTTC
TRBV10-3,TRBJ1-5,TRBD1,NA,CAISESGTGDQPQHF,TGTGCCATCAGTGAGTCCGGGACAGGGGATCAGCCCCAGCATTTT
TRBV5-5,TRBJ2-6,NA,few,CASSLGPAGANVLTF,TGTGCCAGCAGCCTCGGACCCGCTGGGGCCAACGTCCTGACTTTC
TRBV7-9,TRBJ1-2,NA,NA,CASSRGTPKNYGYTF,TGTGCCAGCAGCCGAGGTACGCCAAAAAACTATGGCTACACCTTC
TRBV20-1,TRBJ2-4,NA,NA,CSARAPGDIQYF,TGCAGTGCTAGAGCACCGGGAGACATTCAGTACTTC
TRBV12-3/TRBV12-4,TRBJ2-7,TRBD1,NA,CASRGTAFEQYF,TGTGCCAGCAGAGGGACAGCCTTCGAGCAGTACTTC
TRBV6-2/TRBV6-3,TRBJ1-5,NA,few,CASSYIQGYQPQHF,TGTGCCAGCAGTTATATCCAGGGGTATCAGCCCCAGCATTTT
TRBV29-1,TRBJ2-1,NA,NA,CSVEDGLNEQFF,TGCAGCGTTGAAGACGGGTTGAATGAGCAGTTCTTC
TRBV27,TRBJ2-7,TRBD1,few,CASSLSGQEYEQYF,TGTGCCAGCAGTTTATCCGGACAGGAGTACGAGCAGTACTTC
TRBV15,TRBJ1-2,NA,NA,CATSPDRNYGYTF,TGTGCCACCAGCCCTGACCGGAACTATGGCTACACCTTC
TRBV7-9,TRBJ1-2,NA,NA,CASSLIRQGAYGYTF,TGTGCCAGCAGCTTAATCCGCCAGGGTGCCTATGGCTACACCTTC
TRBV7-8,TRBJ2-7,TRBD1,few,CASSLGVRGQGPYEQYF,TGTGCCAGCAGCTTAGGGGTCCGTGGACAGGGCCCCTACGAGCAGTACTTC
TRBV20-1,TRBJ2-1,NA,few,CSARAGVESYNEQFF,TGCAGTGCTAGAGCAGGGGTTGAGTCCTACAATGAGCAGTTCTTC
TRBV27,TRBJ2-1,TRBD1,NA,CASRVGQGISYNEQFF,TGTGCCAGCAGGGTCGGACAGGGGATTTCCTACAATGAGCAGTTCTTC
TRBV10-3,TRBJ1-4,NA,few,CAISGQMGNEKLFF,TGTGCCATCAGTGGGCAGATGGGGAATGAAAAACTGTTTTTT
TRBV5-6,TRBJ2-1,NA,NA,CASSFGMQGYNEQFF,TGTGCCAGCAGCTTCGGGATGCAGGGGTACAATGAGCAGTTCTTC
TRBV4-3,TRBJ2-7,NA,NA,CASSEGRAGPYEQYF,TGCGCCAGCAGCGAAGGACGAGCTGGGCCCTACGAGCAGTACTTC
TRBV18,TRBJ2-3,NA,few,CASSPPLASSTDTQYF,TGTGCCAGCTCACCACCACTAGCCAGTAGCACAGATACGCAGTATTTT
TRBV7-9,TRBJ2-5,NA,NA,CASSHIGGQETQYF,TGTGCCAGCAGCCATATAGGGGGTCAAGAGACCCAGTACTTC
TRBV2,TRBJ1-1,TRBD1,NA,CASRTTGGGNTEAFF,TGTGCCAGCAGGACAACAGGGGGCGGGAACACTGAAGCTTTCTTT
TRBV20-1,TRBJ2-7,NA,few,CSARGPSSYEQYF,TGCAGTGCTAGAGGTCCTAGCTCCTACGAGCAGTACTTC
TRBV12-3/TRBV12-4,TRBJ2-3,NA,few,CASSSPRQGGDTQYF,TGTGCCAGCAGTTCGCCCAGACAGGGAGGAGATACGCAGTATTTT
TRBV4-3,TRBJ2-5,TRBD2,few,CASSQEAGLAGEETQYF,TGCGCCAGCAGCCAAGAGGCTGGACTAGCGGGGGAAGAGACCCAGTACTTC
TRBV14,TRBJ2-3,NA,NA,CASSQGGRSQYF,TGTGCCAGCAGCCAAGGCGGGCGTTCGCAGTATTTT
TRBV15,TRBJ2-4,NA,NA,CATRTGNIQYF,TGTGCCACCAGAACCGGAAACATTCAGTACTTC
TRBV29-1,TRBJ2-3,TRBD2,few,CSVGGVLAGGVSSTDTQYF,TGCAGCGTTGGGGGGGTCCTAGCGGGGGGCGTATCTAGCACAGATACGCAGTATTTT
TRBV27,TRBJ2-1,TRBD2,NA,CASSLLGTSGTYNEQFF,TGTGCCAGCAGTTTACTAGGGACTAGCGGGACCTACAATGAGCAGTTCTTC
TRBV9,TRBJ1-1,NA,NA,CASRGAAGEAFF,TGTGCCAGCAGAGGAGCGGCAGGGGAAGCTTTCTTT
TRBV10-3,TRBJ2-1,TRBD1,NA,CAISWGQGETQFF,TGTGCCATCAGTTGGGGACAGGGAGAGACCCAGTTCTTC
TRBV18,TRBJ1-2,NA,few,CASSPQQGRDGYTF,TGTGCCAGCTCACCACAGCAGGGCCGAGACGGCTACACCTTC
TRBV5-5,TRBJ1-2,TRBD1,NA,CVSSPDRGLYGYTF,TGTGTCAGCAGTCCAGACAGGGGTCTATATGGCTACACCTTC
TRBV9,TRBJ1-1,NA,NA,CASSPGRLGTEAFF,TGTGCCAGCAGCCCAGGCCGGTTGGGCACTGAAGCTTTCTTT
TRBV10-3,TRBJ2-3,NA,NA,CAISGTPQGDTQYF,TGTGCCATCAGTGGAACCCCACAGGGCGATACGCAGTATTTT
TRBV6-6,TRBJ2-7,NA,NA,CASSYGGQYEQYF,TGTGCCAGCAGTTACGGAGGCCAGTACGAGCAGTACTTC
TRBV5-1,TRBJ2-2,TRBD1,NA,CASSRTGRGTGELFF,TGCGCCAGCAGCCGGACAGGGCGTGGCACCGGGGAGCTGTTTTTT
TRBV6-2/TRBV6-3,TRBJ2-7,NA,NA,CASSRGISYEQYF,TGTGCCAGCAGTCGCGGTATCTCCTACGAGCAGTACTTC